This T cell receptor beta chain was observed in a study of early T cells in non-severe SARS-CoV-2 infection. Study summary: Investigators sequenced bulk RNA drawn from unsorted whole blood, and chains remained unpaired.

V was trimmed by 0 bases and J by 6 bases, leaving 6 bases between them. CDR3 size: 12 residues. The germline CDR1 and CDR2 sequences are LNHNV and YYDKDF (reference sequence). Molecules of cDNA were individually given unique molecular identifiers that were attached to them. TCRdb independently ran MiXCR on the 5' RACE reads; one entry per CDR3 protein. The sample carries fewer than 50,000 distinct CDR3 sequences, around 6.5% recorded once. This clonotype was counted many times. What it binds is not known. Study conclusions and caveats: Private and CD4 specificities were missed by VDJdb matching, skewed to anti-spike CD8.

The gene calls are TRBV15 and TRBJ2-7; no firm D call. The sequence derives from an adult who was a healthcare worker with PCR-confirmed SARS-CoV-2 infection or an uninfected control (not recorded which). The sequences come from whole blood, collected at baseline. CDR3 in DNA: TGTGCCACCAGCAGAGATACTGGCGAGCAGTACTTC. The encoded protein is CATSRDTGEQYF.